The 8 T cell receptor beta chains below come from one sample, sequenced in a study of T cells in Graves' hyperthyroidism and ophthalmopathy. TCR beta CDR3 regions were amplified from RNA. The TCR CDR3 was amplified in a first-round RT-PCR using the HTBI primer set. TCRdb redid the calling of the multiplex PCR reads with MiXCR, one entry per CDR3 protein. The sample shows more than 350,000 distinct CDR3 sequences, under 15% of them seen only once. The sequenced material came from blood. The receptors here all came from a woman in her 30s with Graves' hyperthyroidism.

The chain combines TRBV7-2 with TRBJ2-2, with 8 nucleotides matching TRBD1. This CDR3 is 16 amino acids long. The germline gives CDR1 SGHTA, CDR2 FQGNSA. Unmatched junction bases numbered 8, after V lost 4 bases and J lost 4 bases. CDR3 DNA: TGTGCCAGCAGCTCCCCCCCCAGGGGGCTCACCGGGGAGCTGTTTTTT. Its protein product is CASSSPPRGLTGELFF.

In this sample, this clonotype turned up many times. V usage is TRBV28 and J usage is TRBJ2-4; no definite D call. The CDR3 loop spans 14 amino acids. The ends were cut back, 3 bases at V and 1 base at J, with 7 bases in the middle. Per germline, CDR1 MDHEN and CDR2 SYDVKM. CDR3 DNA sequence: TGTGCCAGCAGTTTCGGACCTGCCAAAAACATTCAGTACTTC. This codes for CASSFGPAKNIQYF.

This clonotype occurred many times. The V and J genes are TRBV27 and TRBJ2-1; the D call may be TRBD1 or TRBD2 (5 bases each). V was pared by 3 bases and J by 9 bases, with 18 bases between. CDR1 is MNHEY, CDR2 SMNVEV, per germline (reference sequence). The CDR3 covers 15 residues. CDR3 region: CASSLGRLGASEQFF. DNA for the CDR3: TGTGCCAGCAGTTTGGGGCGTCTCGGGGCGAGTGAGCAGTTCTTC.

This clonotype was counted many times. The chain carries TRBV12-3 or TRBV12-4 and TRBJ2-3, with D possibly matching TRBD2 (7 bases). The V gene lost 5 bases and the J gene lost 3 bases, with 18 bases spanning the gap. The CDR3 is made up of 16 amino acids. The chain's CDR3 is CASSPFYGGPTDTQYF. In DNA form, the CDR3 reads TGTGCCAGCAGTCCCTTTTACGGGGGGCCTACAGATACGCAGTATTTT.

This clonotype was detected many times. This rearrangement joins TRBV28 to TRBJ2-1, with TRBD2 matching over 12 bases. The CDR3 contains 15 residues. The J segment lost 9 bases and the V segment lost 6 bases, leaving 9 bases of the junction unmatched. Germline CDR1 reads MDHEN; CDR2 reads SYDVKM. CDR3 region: CASSQLAGGPGEQFF. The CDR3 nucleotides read TGTGCCAGCAGCCAGCTAGCGGGAGGGCCCGGTGAGCAGTTCTTC. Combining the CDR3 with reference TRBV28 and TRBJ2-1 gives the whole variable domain DVKVTQSSRYLVKRTGEKVFLECVQDMDHENMFWYRQDPGLGLRLIYFSYDVKMKEKGDIPEGYSVSREKKERFSLILESASTNQTSMYLCASSQLAGGPGEQFFGPGTRLTVL.

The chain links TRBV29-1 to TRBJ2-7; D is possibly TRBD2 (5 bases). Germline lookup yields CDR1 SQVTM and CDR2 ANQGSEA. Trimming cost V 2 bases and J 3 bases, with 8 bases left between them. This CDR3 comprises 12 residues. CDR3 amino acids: CSVEQAGYEQYF. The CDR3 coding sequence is TGCAGCGTTGAACAGGCGGGCTACGAGCAGTACTTC.

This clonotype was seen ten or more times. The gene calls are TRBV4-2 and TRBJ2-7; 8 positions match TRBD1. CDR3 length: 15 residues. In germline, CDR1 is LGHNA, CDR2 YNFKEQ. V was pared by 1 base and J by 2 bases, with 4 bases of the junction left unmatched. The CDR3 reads CASSQVTGGTYEQYF. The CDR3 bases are TGTGCCAGCAGCCAAGTCACAGGGGGTACCTACGAGCAGTACTTC.

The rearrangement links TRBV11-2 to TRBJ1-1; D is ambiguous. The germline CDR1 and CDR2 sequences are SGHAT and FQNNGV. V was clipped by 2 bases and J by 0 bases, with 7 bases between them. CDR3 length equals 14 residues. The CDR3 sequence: CASSLSDLNTEAFF. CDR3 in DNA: TGTGCCAGCAGCTTAAGCGACTTGAACACTGAAGCTTTCTTT.